The clone carrying this T cell receptor (beta chain) was counted many times. These data originate in a study of early T cells in non-severe SARS-CoV-2 infection. TCRdb called the 5' RACE reads again in MiXCR, with one record for every CDR3 protein. The sample comprises fewer than 75,000 distinct CDR3 sequences, less than 20% of which are singletons, and about 8.2% rests with the top ten. The V gene lost 5 bases and the J gene lost 7 bases, with 18 bases spanning the gap. This CDR3 region has 14 residues. Germline values: CDR1 SGHVS, CDR2 FQNEAQ. This clonotype was obtained from an adult who was a healthcare worker with PCR-confirmed SARS-CoV-2 infection or an uninfected control (not recorded which). The sample in question was whole blood, obtained at baseline. The chain is built from TRBV7-8 and TRBJ2-7; a possible D gene is TRBD1 (6 bases). The CDR3 nucleotides are TGTGCCAGCAGCCCCCTACAGGGCCTGGGGGAGCAGTACTTC. Translated: CASSPLQGLGEQYF.